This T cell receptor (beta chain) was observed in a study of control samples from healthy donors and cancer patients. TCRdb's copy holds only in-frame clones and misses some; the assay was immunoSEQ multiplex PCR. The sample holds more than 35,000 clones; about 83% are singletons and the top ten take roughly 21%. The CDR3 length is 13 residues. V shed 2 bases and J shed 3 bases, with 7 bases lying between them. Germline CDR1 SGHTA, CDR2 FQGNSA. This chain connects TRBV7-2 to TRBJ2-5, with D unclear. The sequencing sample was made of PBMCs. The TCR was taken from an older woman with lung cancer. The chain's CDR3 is CASSLYSEETQYF. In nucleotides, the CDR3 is TGTGCCAGCAGCTTATACTCCGAAGAGACCCAGTACTTC. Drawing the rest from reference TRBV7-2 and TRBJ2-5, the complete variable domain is GAGVSQSPSNKVTEKGKDVELRCDPISGHTALYWYRQSLGQGLEFLIYFQGNSAPDKSGLPSDRFSAERTGGSVSTLTIQRTQQEDSAVYLCASSLYSEETQYFGPGTRLLVL.